The 23 T cell receptor beta chains below all came from one sample that was sequenced in a study of cytomegalovirus exposure and HLA in healthy donors. The PCR had 60 Vbeta and 13 Jbeta primers. Clones were read by immunoSEQ multiplex PCR, and TCRdb kept only the in-frame ones, dropping some. The sample lists 85,000 to 120,000 clones, around three quarters occurring once. Sample: PBMCs. The receptors here all came from a boy younger than 18 in good health and CMV-seronegative.

The V gene is TRBV5-1, the J gene TRBJ2-3; 9 positions agree with TRBD2. V was clipped by 4 bases and J by 0 bases; unmatched bases: 9. The CDR3 runs 17 residues. Germline lookup yields CDR1 SGHRS and CDR2 YFSETQ. CDR3 sequence reads: CASSLRSSGASTDTQYF. As DNA, the CDR3 is TGCGCCAGCAGCCTACGATCTAGCGGGGCTAGCACAGATACGCAGTATTTT.

The chain combines TRBV27 with TRBJ2-1, with D perhaps TRBD2 (5 bases). The CDR3 spans 15 residues. Trimming took 8 bases from V and 0 from J, leaving 14 bases between them. Germline loops: CDR1 MNHEY, CDR2 SMNVEV (reference sequence). This chain's CDR3 is CASSPRGYSYNEQFF. CDR3 in DNA: TGTGCCAGCTCTCCCCGCGGGTACTCCTACAATGAGCAGTTCTTC.

The gene calls are TRBV4-2 and TRBJ2-3, with D maybe TRBD2 (5 bases). V was clipped by 0 bases and J by 1 base, with 8 bases between them. From germline, CDR1 is LGHNA and CDR2 YNFKEQ. The CDR3 extends over 15 amino acids. The CDR3 here is CASSQEVRGTDTQYF. As DNA, the CDR3 is TGTGCCAGCAGCCAAGAGGTGAGGGGCACAGATACGCAGTATTTT.

The V call is TRBV28, the J call TRBJ1-5; 7 bases match TRBD1. CDR1 and CDR2 from the germline V gene are MDHEN and SYDVKM. The CDR3 is 12 residues long. After removal of 10 bases from V and 6 bases from J, the junction contained 6 bases not matched to a gene. CDR3 amino acids: CATEGAGQPQHF. CDR3 DNA sequence: TGTGCCACCGAGGGGGCAGGTCAGCCCCAGCATTTT.

The chain combines TRBV7-8 with TRBJ1-5; D might be TRBD1 (5 bases). In germline, CDR1 is SGHVS, CDR2 FQNEAQ. The CDR3 is 14 amino acids. With 4 bases removed from V and 3 bases from J, the gap between germline ends came to 10 bases. DNA for the CDR3: TGTGCCAGCAGCTACCCAGGGATCAATCAGCCCCAGCATTTT. It codes for CASSYPGINQPQHF.

This clone came up once. The chain joins TRBV9 to TRBJ2-6; unclear D gene. V gave up 7 bases and J gave up 2 bases, with 10 bases separating them. Germline V gives CDR1 SGDLS, CDR2 YYNGEE. The CDR3 is 14 residues long. The CDR3 loop reads CASSRQTGANVLTF. CDR3 in DNA: TGTGCCAGCTCGAGACAAACTGGGGCCAACGTCCTGACTTTC.

This clone occurred a few times. The V and J genes are TRBV5-4 and TRBJ1-1; no reliable D call. The CDR3 extends over 13 amino acids. The germline gives CDR1 SGHNT, CDR2 YYREEE (reference sequence). Trimming left V 4 bases short and J 1 base short, with 8 bases between. CDR3 sequence reads: CASSPRTNTEAFF. The CDR3 DNA is TGTGCCAGCAGCCCTAGAACGAACACTGAAGCTTTCTTT.

The V gene is TRBV27, the J gene TRBJ1-5; D might be TRBD1 (6 bases). This CDR3 contains 14 residues. Trimming took off 5 bases at V and 2 bases at J, with 10 bases between the two ends. Germline CDR1 and CDR2: MNHEY and SMNVEV (reference sequence). The CDR3 DNA is TGTGCCAGCAGTGTACAGGGCGGCAATCAGCCCCAGCATTTT. Its protein is CASSVQGGNQPQHF.

V is TRBV18 and J is TRBJ2-1; the match to TRBD2 covers 10 bases. Unmatched junction bases numbered 3, after V lost 3 bases and J lost 7 bases. The CDR3 extends over 14 amino acids. Germline CDR1 is KGHSH and CDR2 is LQKENI. CDR3 bases: TGTGCCAGCTCACCGCTTAGCGGGAGGAATGAGCAGTTCTTC. Translated: CASSPLSGRNEQFF. The full variable domain, its missing parts supplied by reference TRBV18 and TRBJ2-1, is NAGVMQNPRHLVRRRGQEARLRCSPMKGHSHVYWYRQLPEEGLKFMVYLQKENIIDESGMPKERFSAEFPKEGPSILRIQQVVRGDSAAYFCASSPLSGRNEQFFGPGTRLTVL.

This rearrangement joins TRBV29-1 to TRBJ2-7, with D possibly matching TRBD2 (6 bases). CDR3 length: 13 residues. Germline V CDR1 and CDR2: SQVTM, ANQGSEA. The ends were cut back, 5 bases at V and 0 bases at J, with 11 bases in the middle. CDR3 sequence: CSVTTGDSYEQYF. Here the CDR3 DNA reads TGCAGCGTTACGACGGGAGACTCCTACGAGCAGTACTTC.

The chain couples TRBV13 to TRBJ2-2, with D tentatively TRBD1 (6 bases). Deletions cut 8 bases from V and 2 bases from J, with 12 bases between. Germline CDR1 and CDR2: PRHDT and FYEKMQ (reference sequence). CDR3 length equals 14 residues. CDR3 DNA: TGTGCCAGCCAGGAAGGGGGAAACACCGGGGAGCTGTTTTTT. It codes for CASQEGGNTGELFF.

This clone was detected once. The chain uses TRBV2 and TRBJ2-7, with a tentative D call TRBD1 (6 bases). CDR1 and CDR2 (germline): SNHLY, FYNNEI. V lost 10 bases, J lost 1 base, and 20 bases lay in between. This CDR3 region has 15 residues. CDR3 DNA: TGTGCCACCGAGGCCGCACAGGGCGAGTCCTACGAGCAGTACTTC. Amino acid sequence: CATEAAQGESYEQYF.

The chain is built from TRBV2 and TRBJ2-7; 7 bases agree with TRBD2. Trimming cost V 7 bases and J 1 base; bases outside gene matches: 4. CDR3 size: 13 residues. Germline loops: CDR1 SNHLY, CDR2 FYNNEI. This CDR3 is CASTGGVSYEQYF. The DNA for the CDR3 is TGTGCCAGCACGGGGGGTGTTTCCTACGAGCAGTACTTC. Drawing the rest from reference TRBV2 and TRBJ2-7, the complete variable domain is EPEVTQTPSHQVTQMGQEVILRCVPISNHLYFYWYRQILGQKVEFLVSFYNNEISEKSEIFDDQFSVERPDGSNFTLKIRSTKLEDSAMYFCASTGGVSYEQYFGPGTRLTVT.

This clone was counted a single time. This chain connects TRBV4-1 to TRBJ2-1; a possible D gene is TRBD1 (5 bases). Trimming took 1 base from V and 3 from J, leaving 16 bases between them. The germline V gene has CDR1 MGHRA and CDR2 YSYEKL. The CDR3 extends over 17 amino acids. In DNA, the CDR3 is TGCGCCAGCAGCCAAGGGGTAGCAGGGAAACTCTACAATGAGCAGTTCTTC. It specifies CASSQGVAGKLYNEQFF.

The V call is TRBV15, the J call TRBJ1-2; a possible D gene is TRBD1 (6 bases). Germline CDR1 is LNHNV and CDR2 is YYDKDF (reference sequence). V lost 5 bases, J lost 6 bases, and 19 bases lay in between. The CDR3 is 15 amino acids. CDR3 DNA: TGTGCCACCAGCCCCTTTAGGGGGGAGGGAGATGGCTACACCTTC. It yields the protein CATSPFRGEGDGYTF.

V is TRBV6-1 and J is TRBJ1-5; D uncertain. Looked up from germline, CDR1 is MNHNS and CDR2 is SASEGT. Between the trimmed V and J ends, which lost 2 bases and 5 bases, there was a span of 7 bases. The CDR3 sequence is 13 residues long. In DNA form, the CDR3 reads TGTGCCAGCAGTGAAATCGGTGATCAGCCCCAGCATTTT. Its translation is CASSEIGDQPQHF.

This clone occurred a few times. The V call is TRBV10-3, the J call TRBJ1-1; D unresolved. The V and J ends lost 10 bases and 4 bases respectively, with 16 bases between them. The V gene's germline CDR1 is ENHRY and CDR2 SYGVKD. The CDR3 is 13 residues long. CDR3 region: CATRATEGTEAFF. CDR3 DNA sequence: TGTGCCACACGGGCCACGGAGGGCACTGAAGCTTTCTTT.

This clone was recorded a few times. The V and J genes are TRBV28 and TRBJ2-1, with D tentatively TRBD2 (6 bases). The CDR3 loop spans 13 amino acids. V lost 7 bases, J lost 5 bases, and 12 bases lay in between. The germline gives CDR1 MDHEN, CDR2 SYDVKM. The CDR3 coding sequence is TGTGCCAGCACGGGAGCCCCCGACAATGAGCAGTTCTTC. It yields the protein CASTGAPDNEQFF.

The rearrangement joins TRBV7-9 to TRBJ2-7, with TRBD2 matching 13 bases. V lost 1 base to trimming and J lost 3 bases; unmatched junction nucleotides: 3. CDR3 size: 16 residues. Per germline, CDR1 SEHNR and CDR2 FQNEAQ (reference sequence). CDR3 coding DNA: TGTGCCAGCAGCTTAGGGACTAGCGGGGGAGACTACGAGCAGTACTTC. Translation gives CASSLGTSGGDYEQYF. Drawing the rest from reference TRBV7-9 and TRBJ2-7, the complete variable domain is DTGVSQNPRHKITKRGQNVTFRCDPISEHNRLYWYRQTLGQGPEFLTYFQNEAQLEKSRLLSDRFSAERPKGSFSTLEIQRTEQGDSAMYLCASSLGTSGGDYEQYFGPGTRLTVT.

V is TRBV9 and J is TRBJ2-3, with TRBD2 matching over 7 bases. Trimming cost V 1 base and J 0 bases; bases outside gene matches: 2. The CDR3 contains 15 residues. The germline V gene has CDR1 SGDLS and CDR2 YYNGEE. CDR3 nucleotides: TGTGCCAGCAGCGTAAGCGGGACTAGCACAGATACGCAGTATTTT. This encodes CASSVSGTSTDTQYF. The full variable domain, completed using reference TRBV9 and TRBJ2-3, is DSGVTQTPKHLITATGQRVTLRCSPRSGDLSVYWYQQSLDQGLQFLIQYYNGEERAKGNILERFSAQQFPDLHSELNLSSLELGDSALYFCASSVSGTSTDTQYFGPGTRLTVL.

The rearrangement links TRBV7-2 to TRBJ2-7; the match to TRBD2 covers 7 bases. CDR1 and CDR2 (germline): SGHTA, FQGNSA. V shed 7 bases and J 2 bases; nucleotides not matched to a gene: 11. The CDR3 spans 15 residues. CDR3 residues: CASTVIAGGTYEQYF. Here the CDR3 DNA reads TGTGCCAGCACCGTCATAGCGGGCGGGACCTACGAGCAGTACTTC.

This clone was counted a single time. The CDR3 DNA sequence: TGTGCCAGCAGCTTCGACAGGGAAGTTGGCTACACCTTC. This sequence encodes CASSFDREVGYTF. This chain links TRBV7-9 with TRBJ1-2; 7 bases are shared with TRBD1. Germline-derived CDR1 and CDR2 are SEHNR and FQNEAQ (reference sequence). This CDR3 is 13 amino acids long. The V gene end was trimmed by 3 bases and the J gene end by 7 bases; junction bases not matched to a gene: 5. The full variable domain, in which reference TRBV7-9 and TRBJ1-2 provide the parts outside the CDR3, is DTGVSQNPRHKITKRGQNVTFRCDPISEHNRLYWYRQTLGQGPEFLTYFQNEAQLEKSRLLSDRFSAERPKGSFSTLEIQRTEQGDSAMYLCASSFDREVGYTFGSGTRLTVV.

The V call is TRBV5-1, the J call TRBJ2-1; 9 positions match TRBD1. V gave up 2 bases and J gave up 5 bases; unmatched junction bases: 2. The V gene's germline CDR1 is SGHRS and CDR2 YFSETQ. The CDR3 sequence is 14 residues long. The CDR3 region has the DNA TGCGCCAGCAGCTTTGGGACAGGGAACAATGAGCAGTTCTTC. This translates into CASSFGTGNNEQFF. Combining the CDR3 with reference TRBV5-1 and TRBJ2-1 gives the whole variable domain KAGVTQTPRYLIKTRGQQVTLSCSPISGHRSVSWYQQTPGQGLQFLFEYFSETQRNKGNFPGRFSGRQFSNSRSEMNVSTLELGDSALYLCASSFGTGNNEQFFGPGTRLTVL.